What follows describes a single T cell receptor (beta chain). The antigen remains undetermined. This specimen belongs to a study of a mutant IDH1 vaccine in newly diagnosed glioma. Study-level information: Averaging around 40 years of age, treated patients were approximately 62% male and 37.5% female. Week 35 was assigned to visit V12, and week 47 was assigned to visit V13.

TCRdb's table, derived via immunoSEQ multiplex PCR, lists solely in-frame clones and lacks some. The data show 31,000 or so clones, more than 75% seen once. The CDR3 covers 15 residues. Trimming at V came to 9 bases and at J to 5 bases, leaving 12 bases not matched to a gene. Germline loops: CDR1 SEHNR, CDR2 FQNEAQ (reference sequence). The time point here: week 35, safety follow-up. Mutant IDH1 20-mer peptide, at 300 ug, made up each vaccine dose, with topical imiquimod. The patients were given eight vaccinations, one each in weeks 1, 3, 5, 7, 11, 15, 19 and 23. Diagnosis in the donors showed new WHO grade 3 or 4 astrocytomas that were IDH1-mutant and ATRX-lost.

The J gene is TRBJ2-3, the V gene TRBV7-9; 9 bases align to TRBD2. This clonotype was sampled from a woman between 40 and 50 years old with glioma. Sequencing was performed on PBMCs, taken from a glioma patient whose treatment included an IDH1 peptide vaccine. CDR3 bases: TGTGCCAGGGGGCAAGCGGGGGGCCCCGGAGATACGCAGTATTTT. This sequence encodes CARGQAGGPGDTQYF.